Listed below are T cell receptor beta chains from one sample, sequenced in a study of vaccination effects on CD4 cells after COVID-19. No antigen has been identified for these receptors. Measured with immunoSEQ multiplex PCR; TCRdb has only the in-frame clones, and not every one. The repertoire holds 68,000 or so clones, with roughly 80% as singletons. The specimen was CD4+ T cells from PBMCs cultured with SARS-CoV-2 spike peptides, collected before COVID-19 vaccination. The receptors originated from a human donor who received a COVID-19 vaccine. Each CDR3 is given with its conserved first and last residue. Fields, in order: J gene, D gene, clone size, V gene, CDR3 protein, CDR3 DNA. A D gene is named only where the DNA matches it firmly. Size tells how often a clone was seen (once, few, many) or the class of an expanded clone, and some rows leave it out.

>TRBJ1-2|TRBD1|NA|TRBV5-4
CASSLEGAGYGYTF
TGTGCCAGCAGCTTAGAGGGGGCCGGCTATGGCTACACCTTC
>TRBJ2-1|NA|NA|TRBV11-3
CASSLSQGMKNEQFF
TGTGCCAGCAGCTTAAGCCAGGGGATGAAAAATGAGCAGTTCTTC
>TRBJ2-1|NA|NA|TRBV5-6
CASSSTRRDSSYNEQFF
TGTGCCAGCAGCTCCACTAGGCGGGACAGCTCCTACAATGAGCAGTTCTTC
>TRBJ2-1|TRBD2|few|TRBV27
CASSSLWAGGPKDEQFF
TGTGCCAGCAGTTCCCTCTGGGCGGGGGGGCCGAAGGATGAGCAGTTCTTC
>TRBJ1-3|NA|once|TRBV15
CATSREARVVSGNTIYF
TGTGCCACCAGCAGAGAAGCCAGGGTGGTATCTGGAAACACCATATATTTT
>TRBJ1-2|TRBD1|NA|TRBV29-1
CSSDSGGNGYTF
TGCAGCTCGGATTCAGGGGGGAATGGCTACACCTTC
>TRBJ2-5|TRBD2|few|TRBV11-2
CASSLGLAGTMETQYF
TGTGCCAGCAGCCTTGGACTAGCGGGGACGATGGAGACCCAGTACTTC
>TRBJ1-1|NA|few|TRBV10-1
CATQPGGSTEAFF
TGCGCCACCCAGCCGGGGGGTAGCACTGAAGCTTTCTTT
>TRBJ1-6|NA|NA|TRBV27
CASTPSRSYNSPLHF
TGTGCCAGCACCCCTTCTCGCTCCTATAATTCACCCCTCCACTTT
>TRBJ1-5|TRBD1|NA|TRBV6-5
CASSYDRGNQPQHF
TGTGCCAGCAGTTACGACAGGGGGAATCAGCCCCAGCATTTT
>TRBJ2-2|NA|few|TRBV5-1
CASSLIGTNTGELFF
TGCGCCAGCAGCTTGATTGGGACGAACACCGGGGAGCTGTTTTTT
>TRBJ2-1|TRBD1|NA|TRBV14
CASSARTGSYNEQFF
TGTGCCAGCAGCGCCCGGACAGGTTCCTACAATGAGCAGTTCTTC
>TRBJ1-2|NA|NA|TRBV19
CASSMAGYGYTF
TGTGCCAGTAGTATGGCCGGCTATGGCTACACCTTC
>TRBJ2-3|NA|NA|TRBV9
CASSLEPGRGSDTQYF
TGTGCCAGCAGCCTAGAACCGGGACGGGGGTCGGATACGCAGTATTTT
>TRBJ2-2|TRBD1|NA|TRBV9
CASSPRGDRNTGELFF
TGTGCCAGCAGCCCGAGAGGGGACAGAAACACCGGGGAGCTGTTTTTT
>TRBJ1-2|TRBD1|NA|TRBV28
CASTKDRVRGYTF
TGTGCCAGCACCAAAGACAGGGTGCGTGGCTACACCTTC
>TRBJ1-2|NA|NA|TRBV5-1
CASSLGLNYGYTF
TGCGCCAGCAGCTTGGGACTTAACTATGGCTACACCTTC
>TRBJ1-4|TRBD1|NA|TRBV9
CASSVGTGYEKLFF
TGTGCCAGCAGCGTCGGGACAGGGTATGAAAAACTGTTTTTT
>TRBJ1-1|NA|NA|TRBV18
CASSPPKGVLNTEAFF
TGTGCCAGCTCACCACCTAAGGGAGTACTTAACACTGAAGCTTTCTTT